This entry lists 14 T cell receptor beta chains sequenced from one sample in a study of cytomegalovirus exposure and HLA in healthy donors. Primers: 60 Vbeta forward and 13 Jbeta reverse. Assay: immunoSEQ multiplex PCR; the TCRdb copy retains only in-frame clones and omits some. The sample includes about 200,000 clones, 60% to 85% of them seen just once. Sequencing was done on a sample of PBMCs. These receptors came from a man aged 40-50 years in good health and CMV-seronegative.

This sequence joins TRBV15 and TRBJ1-1, with D hard to call. Germline CDR1 LNHNV, CDR2 YYDKDF (reference sequence). The CDR3 length is 16 residues. V gave up 1 base and J gave up 1 base, with 13 bases separating them. As DNA, the CDR3 is TGTGCCACCAGCAGAGGAGGCGGAAAGCAGAACACTGAAGCTTTCTTT. Translation: CATSRGGGKQNTEAFF.

The chain carries TRBV27 and TRBJ2-7; D unclear. V shed 6 bases and J shed 1 base, with 4 bases lying between them. The CDR3 has 11 amino acids. Germline CDR1 and CDR2: MNHEY and SMNVEV (reference sequence). The CDR3 region is CASSRSYEQYF. CDR3 sequence (DNA): TGTGCCAGCAGCCGTTCCTACGAGCAGTACTTC.

The V gene is TRBV15, the J gene TRBJ1-6; D is possibly TRBD1 (5 bases). CDR3 length: 12 residues. The V end lost 3 bases, the J end lost 9 bases, and 6 bases lay between the germline ends. CDR1 is LNHNV, CDR2 YYDKDF, per germline (reference sequence). CDR3 protein: CATSSRVSPLHF. The CDR3 nucleotides read TGTGCCACCAGCAGCAGGGTTTCACCCCTCCACTTT. The whole variable domain, remainder taken from reference TRBV15 and TRBJ1-6, is DAMVIQNPRYQVTQFGKPVTLSCSQTLNHNVMYWYQQKSSQAPKLLFHYYDKDFNNEADTPDNFQSRRPNTSFCFLDIRSPGLGDTAMYLCATSSRVSPLHFGNGTRLTVT.

This chain links TRBV6-5 with TRBJ1-5; no clear D gene. V was pared by 6 bases and J by 7 bases, with 16 bases between. This CDR3 is 14 amino acids long. Germline values: CDR1 MNHEY, CDR2 SVGAGI. The CDR3 DNA reads as TGTGCCAGCAGCCAACTAGTGGGTGGCCAGCCCCAGCATTTT. It encodes CASSQLVGGQPQHF.

J is TRBJ2-5 and V is TRBV4-1; TRBD1 might be the D (6 bases). The length of the CDR3 is 16 residues. The germline V gene encodes CDR1 MGHRA and CDR2 YSYEKL. The V end was cut by 1 base, the J end by 5 bases, with 17 bases between. CDR3 bases: TGCGCCAGCAGCCAAGGCAAACCATACAGGGCGGAGACCCAGTACTTC. It codes for CASSQGKPYRAETQYF.

CDR3: CAISDGGWGNTIYF. CDR3 nucleotides: TGTGCCATCAGTGATGGGGGCTGGGGAAACACCATATATTTT. The J gene is TRBJ1-3, the V gene TRBV10-3; D is perhaps TRBD1 (6 bases). Trimming removed 3 bases from V and 4 bases from J, with 10 bases in between. The V gene's germline CDR1 is ENHRY and CDR2 SYGVKD. CDR3 length equals 14 residues.

The J gene is TRBJ2-2, the V gene TRBV6-5; 9 nucleotides match TRBD2. The CDR3 is 14 residues long. J gave up 4 bases and V 6 bases, and 3 bases lay outside the gene matches. Germline CDR1 and CDR2: MNHEY and SVGAGI. CDR3 in DNA: TGTGCCAGCAGCGCGGGGGGGGTCACCGGGGAGCTGTTTTTT. Its protein is CASSAGGVTGELFF.

The genes are TRBV28 and TRBJ1-2; 8 bases fit TRBD1. The CDR3 is 13 amino acids. V shed 5 bases and J 10 bases; nucleotides not matched to a gene: 9. Per germline, CDR1 MDHEN and CDR2 SYDVKM. CDR3 region: CASSPGQVFAYTF. CDR3 nucleotide sequence: TGTGCCAGCAGTCCGGGACAGGTTTTCGCCTACACCTTC.

This chain links TRBV5-1 with TRBJ2-1, with TRBD1 matching over 8 bases. V dropped 1 base and J dropped 7; count of bases not matched to a gene: 7. The CDR3 is 15 residues long. Per the germline V gene, CDR1 is SGHRS and CDR2 is YFSETQ. As DNA, the CDR3 is TGCGCCAGCAGCTTGTGGACAGGGTACGTTAATGAGCAGTTCTTC. Translating gives CASSLWTGYVNEQFF.

The chain couples TRBV27 to TRBJ2-7, with D perhaps TRBD1 (6 bases). The CDR3 length is 12 residues. CDR1 is MNHEY and CDR2 is SMNVEV in the germline V gene (reference sequence). Trimming stripped 8 bases from V and 3 bases from J, with 11 bases between. CDR3 coding DNA: TGTGCCAGCGGGGGCAGGGACTACGAGCAGTACTTC. As protein: CASGGRDYEQYF.

The chain carries TRBV5-4 and TRBJ2-1, with 15 bases matching TRBD2. The CDR3 sequence is 16 residues long. V dropped 4 bases and J dropped 7; count of bases not matched to a gene: 6. Germline V CDR1 and CDR2: SGHNT, YYREEE (reference sequence). CDR3 region: CASSPGLAGGGNEQFF. CDR3 bases: TGTGCCAGCAGCCCTGGACTAGCGGGAGGGGGTAATGAGCAGTTCTTC.

This rearrangement joins TRBV7-3 to TRBJ2-5; the D gene is possibly TRBD1 (7 bases). The V end was cut by 5 bases, the J end by 4 bases, with 14 bases between. The CDR3 consists of 14 residues. Germline assignment: CDR1 SGHTA and CDR2 FQGTGA. CDR3 in amino acids: CASSNNQGGETQYF. The CDR3 nucleotides are TGTGCCAGCAGCAACAACCAGGGGGGAGAGACCCAGTACTTC.

The rearrangement uses TRBV12-1 and TRBJ1-1. TRBV12-1 represents a pseudogene. The CDR3 has 13 residues. The CDR3, as DNA: TGTGCCAGCAGCTCCTTTTCGAGCCAAGAAGCTTTCTTT. Its translation is CASSSFSSQEAFF.

The genes are TRBV5-1 and TRBJ1-6, with a tentative D call TRBD1 (6 bases). This CDR3 region has 17 residues. Between the trimmed V and J ends, which lost 4 bases and 5 bases, there was a span of 19 bases. Germline CDR1 and CDR2: SGHRS and YFSETQ. CDR3 sequence (DNA): TGCGCCAGCAGCCCGGGACGGGGGGGCTGGGATAATTCACCCCTCCACTTT. Translating gives CASSPGRGGWDNSPLHF.